This TCR beta chain emerged from a study of blood T cell repertoires in COVID-19. Study at large: PBMCs, B-cell-depleted T cells, or T cells were the source of the cDNA or gDNA that made up the material.

Germline V gene lookup returns CDR1 KGHDR and CDR2 SFDVKD. The CDR3 extends over 15 amino acids. V dropped 4 bases and J dropped 5; count of bases not matched to a gene: 7. Only in-frame clones appear in the TCRdb table, and some are missing; sequencing was by immunoSEQ multiplex PCR. This table holds just under 150,000 clones, roughly 87% found once. This sequence joins TRBV24-1 and TRBJ2-7; TRBD1 matches at 10 bases. Sequences were obtained from peripheral blood. The clonotype originates from a woman aged 45-59 years with acute or convalescent COVID-19. The CDR3 bases are TGTGCCACCAGTGACGATCGACAGGGGGCCCACGAGCAGTACTTC. This translates into CATSDDRQGAHEQYF.